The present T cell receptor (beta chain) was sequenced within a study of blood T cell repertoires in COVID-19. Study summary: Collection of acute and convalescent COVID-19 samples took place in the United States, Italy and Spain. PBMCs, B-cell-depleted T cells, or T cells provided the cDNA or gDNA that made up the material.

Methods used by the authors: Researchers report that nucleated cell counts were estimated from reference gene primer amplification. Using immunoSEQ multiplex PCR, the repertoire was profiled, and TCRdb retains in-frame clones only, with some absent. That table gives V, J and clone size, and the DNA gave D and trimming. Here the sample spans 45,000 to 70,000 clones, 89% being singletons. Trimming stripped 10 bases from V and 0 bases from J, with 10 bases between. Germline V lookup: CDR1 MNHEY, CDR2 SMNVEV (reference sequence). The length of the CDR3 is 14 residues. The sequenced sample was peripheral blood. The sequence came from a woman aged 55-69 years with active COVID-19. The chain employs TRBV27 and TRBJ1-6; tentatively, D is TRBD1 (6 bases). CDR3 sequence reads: CATGQSSYNSPLHF. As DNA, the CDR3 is TGTGCCACCGGACAGAGCTCCTATAATTCACCCCTCCACTTT.